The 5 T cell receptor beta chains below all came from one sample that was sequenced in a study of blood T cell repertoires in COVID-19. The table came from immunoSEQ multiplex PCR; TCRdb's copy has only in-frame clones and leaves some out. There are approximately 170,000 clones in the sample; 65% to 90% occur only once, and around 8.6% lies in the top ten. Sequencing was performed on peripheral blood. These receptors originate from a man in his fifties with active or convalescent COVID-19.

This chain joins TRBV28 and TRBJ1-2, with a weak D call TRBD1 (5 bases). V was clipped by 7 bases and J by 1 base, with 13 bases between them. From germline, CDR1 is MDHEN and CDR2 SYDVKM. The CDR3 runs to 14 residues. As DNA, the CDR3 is TGTGCCAGCACCCTTCTGGGGGGTAACTATGGCTACACCTTC. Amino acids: CASTLLGGNYGYTF.

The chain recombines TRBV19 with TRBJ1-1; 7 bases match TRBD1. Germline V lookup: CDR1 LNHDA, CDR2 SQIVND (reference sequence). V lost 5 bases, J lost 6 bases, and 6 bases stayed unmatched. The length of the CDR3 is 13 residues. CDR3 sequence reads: CASSLTGISEAFF. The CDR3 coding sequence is TGTGCCAGTAGTTTGACAGGGATCTCTGAAGCTTTCTTT.

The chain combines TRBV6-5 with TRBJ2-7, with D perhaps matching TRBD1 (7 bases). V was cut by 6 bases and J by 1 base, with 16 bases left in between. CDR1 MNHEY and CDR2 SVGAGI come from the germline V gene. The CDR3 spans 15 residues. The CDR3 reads CASSARQGGSYEQYF. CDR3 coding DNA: TGTGCCAGCAGCGCCCGACAGGGAGGTTCCTACGAGCAGTACTTC.

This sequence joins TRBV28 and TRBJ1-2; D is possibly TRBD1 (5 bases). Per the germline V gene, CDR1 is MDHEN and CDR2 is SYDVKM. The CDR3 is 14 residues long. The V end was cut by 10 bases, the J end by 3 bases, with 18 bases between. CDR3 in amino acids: CATLLAGEDYGYTF. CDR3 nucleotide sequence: TGTGCCACCTTACTGGCGGGGGAGGACTATGGCTACACCTTC.

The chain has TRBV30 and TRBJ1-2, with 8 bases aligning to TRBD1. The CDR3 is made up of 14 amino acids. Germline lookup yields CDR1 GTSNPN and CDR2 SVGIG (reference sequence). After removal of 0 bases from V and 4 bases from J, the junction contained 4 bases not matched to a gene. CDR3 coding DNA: TGTGCCTGGAGTGTATTACAGGGGGGCTATGGCTACACCTTC. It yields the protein CAWSVLQGGYGYTF.